This T cell receptor beta chain was retrieved from a study of post-analysis software for immune sequencing data. The overall study: Disease courses included relapsing-remitting, secondary progressive and progressive-relapsing multiple sclerosis. General study results and limits: Patients carried roughly five TRBV segments more frequently than controls did, and TRBV5-6, TRBV5-1 and TRBV20-1 were among them. Compared against controls, patients with multiple sclerosis displayed significantly lower normalized Chao1 diversity.

CDR3 size: 15 residues. Germline values: CDR1 LGHDT, CDR2 YNNKEL (reference sequence). Turning to this clonotype: Its target is unknown.

Unique molecular identifiers were carried by the TCR beta cDNA libraries. Researchers reported a few hundred thousand cDNA molecules coming from approximately 0.91 to 9.4 million T cells. TCRdb reprocessed the PCR reads via MiXCR and lists one record per CDR3 protein. This sample has around 500,000 distinct CDR3 sequences, with around a third found just once. This sequence was found in a girl aged 2-17 years with multiple sclerosis. The chain recombines TRBV3-1 with TRBJ2-4, with 9 bases lining up with TRBD2. Near its end, the DNA agrees better with TRBJ2-7, so the J call may be wrong. Sequenced material: blood. The CDR3 reads CASSQTSGAIYEQYF. CDR3 DNA: TGTGCCAGCAGCCAGACTAGCGGAGCAATCTACGAGCAGTACTTC.